This entry describes one TCR beta chain. What it binds is unknown. This sample stems from a study of cytomegalovirus exposure and HLA in healthy donors. Study observations and caveats: The authors judged a highly shared variant cluster likely a sequencing artifact. Later on, a genetic analysis was performed. It linked a missense variant in DCLRE1C with V- and J-gene trimming of TCR beta.

Researchers ran the PCR with 60 Vbeta and 13 Jbeta primers. Assay: immunoSEQ multiplex PCR; the TCRdb copy retains only in-frame clones and omits some. The sample shows 65,000 to 70,000 clones, 75% to 90% of them seen only once. Donors were ostensibly healthy at sampling, although undocumented immune exposures were probable. This TCR was recovered from a woman aged 25 to 39 in good health and CMV-seropositive. Sequenced sample: PBMCs.

The CDR3 DNA is TGTGCCAGCAGTTCGGACAGGGGTGGAAACACCATATATTTT. Its protein is CASSSDRGGNTIYF. The chain joins TRBV2 to TRBJ1-3, with 9 bases identical to TRBD1. V gave up 5 bases and J gave up 3 bases; unmatched junction bases: 2. CDR1 and CDR2 (germline): SNHLY, FYNNEI. The CDR3 spans 14 residues.